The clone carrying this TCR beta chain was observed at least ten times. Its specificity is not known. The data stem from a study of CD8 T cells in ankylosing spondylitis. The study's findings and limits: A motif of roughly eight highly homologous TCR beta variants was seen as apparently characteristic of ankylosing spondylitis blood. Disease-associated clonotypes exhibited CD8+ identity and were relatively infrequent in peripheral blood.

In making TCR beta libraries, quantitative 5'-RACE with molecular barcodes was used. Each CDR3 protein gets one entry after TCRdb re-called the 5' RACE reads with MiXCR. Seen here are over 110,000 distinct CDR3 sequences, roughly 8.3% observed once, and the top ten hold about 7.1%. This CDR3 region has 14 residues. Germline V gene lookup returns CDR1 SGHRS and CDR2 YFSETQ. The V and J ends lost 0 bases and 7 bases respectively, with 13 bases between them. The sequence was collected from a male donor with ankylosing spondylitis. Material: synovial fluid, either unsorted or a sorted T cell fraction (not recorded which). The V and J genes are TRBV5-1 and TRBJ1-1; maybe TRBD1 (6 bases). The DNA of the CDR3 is TGCGCCAGCAGCTTGGATTCAGGGGACGGTGAAGCTTTCTTT. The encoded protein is CASSLDSGDGEAFF.